The 26 T cell receptor beta chains listed next were all sequenced from one sample in a study of blood T cell repertoires in COVID-19. Clones were read by immunoSEQ multiplex PCR, and TCRdb kept only the in-frame ones, dropping some. The sample consists of 60,000 to 85,000 clones, approximately 80% of them appearing once. Sequencing was performed on peripheral blood. Source of these receptors: a human donor in a cohort sampled during active COVID-19.

The CDR3 DNA is TGTGCCAGCAGCTACCAGGACAGGGGTGAAAAACTGTTTTTT. It yields the protein CASSYQDRGEKLFF. The chain joins TRBV7-9 to TRBJ1-4; 9 bases fit TRBD1. The CDR3 runs to 14 residues. Germline V gene lookup returns CDR1 SEHNR and CDR2 FQNEAQ (reference sequence). V lost 4 bases and J lost 7; bases outside the gene matches: 4. The full variable domain, its missing parts supplied by reference TRBV7-9 and TRBJ1-4, is DTGVSQNPRHKITKRGQNVTFRCDPISEHNRLYWYRQTLGQGPEFLTYFQNEAQLEKSRLLSDRFSAERPKGSFSTLEIQRTEQGDSAMYLCASSYQDRGEKLFFGSGTQLSVL.

This chain joins TRBV2 and TRBJ2-1, with 7 bases aligning to TRBD2. J was trimmed by 9 bases and V by 2 bases; bases with no gene match: 13. The germline gives CDR1 SNHLY, CDR2 FYNNEI. The CDR3 is 16 residues long. Here the CDR3 DNA reads TGTGCCAGCAGTGAATGGCCTAGCGGCGCCGGTGGTGAGCAGTTCTTC. Translation gives CASSEWPSGAGGEQFF. The full variable domain, with the rest looked up from reference TRBV2 and TRBJ2-1, is EPEVTQTPSHQVTQMGQEVILRCVPISNHLYFYWYRQILGQKVEFLVSFYNNEISEKSEIFDDQFSVERPDGSNFTLKIRSTKLEDSAMYFCASSEWPSGAGGEQFFGPGTRLTVL.

The gene calls are TRBV3-1 (or the pseudogene TRBV3-2) and TRBJ2-3; tentative D call: TRBD1 (5 bases). Germline values: CDR1 LGHDT, CDR2 YNNKEL (reference sequence). V lost 0 bases and J 4 bases, leaving 32 bases between the germline ends. The CDR3 contains 22 residues. The CDR3 reads CASSQDGPTPHLVVKGPDTQYF. DNA of the CDR3: TGTGCCAGCAGCCAAGATGGTCCAACACCCCACCTAGTCGTAAAGGGGCCAGATACGCAGTATTTT.

This sequence joins TRBV5-4 and TRBJ2-3; 16 nucleotides align to TRBD2. The CDR3 runs 17 residues. Per the germline V gene, CDR1 is SGHNT and CDR2 is YYREEE (reference sequence). V lost 3 bases and J lost 6; bases outside the gene matches: 7. In DNA form, the CDR3 reads TGTGCCAGCAGCTCAGGGACTAGCGGGAGGGCCAGGGATACGCAGTATTTT. It specifies CASSSGTSGRARDTQYF.

The chain combines TRBV4-1 with TRBJ2-3; 11 nucleotides line up with TRBD2. The V segment lost 0 bases and the J segment 4 bases; nucleotides outside the gene matches: 6. The CDR3 loop spans 17 amino acids. Per the germline V gene, CDR1 is MGHRA and CDR2 is YSYEKL. CDR3 residues: CASSQETLAGVPDTQYF. CDR3 in DNA: TGCGCCAGCAGCCAAGAAACACTAGCGGGAGTCCCAGATACGCAGTATTTT.

The V gene is TRBV5-6, the J gene TRBJ2-1; 9 positions match TRBD1. The CDR3 extends over 14 amino acids. V dropped 4 bases and J dropped 10; count of bases not matched to a gene: 9. The germline V gene has CDR1 SGHDT and CDR2 YYEEEE. The CDR3 sequence is CASSVQGAGREQFF. CDR3 DNA: TGTGCCAGCAGCGTACAGGGGGCTGGCAGAGAGCAGTTCTTC.

V is TRBV6-5 and J is TRBJ2-7; TRBD1 agrees at 8 bases. The ends lost 7 bases at V and 2 bases at J; junction bases unmatched: 7. From germline, CDR1 is MNHEY and CDR2 SVGAGI. This CDR3 is built from 14 residues. CDR3 region: CASKTGTGPYEQYF. As DNA, the CDR3 is TGTGCCAGCAAGACCGGGACAGGCCCCTACGAGCAGTACTTC.

This chain joins TRBV6-5 and TRBJ2-7, with TRBD2 as a possible D gene (5 bases). The CDR3 loop spans 12 amino acids. Trimming removed 8 bases from V and 5 bases from J, with 13 bases in between. Germline V CDR1 and CDR2: MNHEY, SVGAGI. CDR3 sequence (DNA): TGTGCCAGCGGGCGGGCAGCGCACGAGCAGTACTTC. It translates to CASGRAAHEQYF.

A single count supports this clone. CDR3 protein: CASRPSDTDTQYF. Here the CDR3 DNA reads TGCGCCAGCAGGCCTAGCGACACAGATACGCAGTATTTT. This sequence joins TRBV5-1 and TRBJ2-3, with D tentatively TRBD2 (6 bases). Germline loops: CDR1 SGHRS, CDR2 YFSETQ. Trimming took 5 bases from V and 2 from J, leaving 9 bases between them. The CDR3 consists of 13 residues.

J is TRBJ2-7 and V is TRBV6-6; 7 nucleotides match TRBD2. This CDR3 has 16 amino acids. CDR1 MNHNY and CDR2 SVGAGI come from the germline V gene (reference sequence). With V trimmed by 0 bases and J by 5 bases, 10 bases remained unmatched. The CDR3 spells CASSYSGGRASDEQYF. The CDR3 DNA is TGTGCCAGCAGTTACTCGGGGGGGAGGGCCTCGGACGAGCAGTACTTC.

There are a few counts of this clone. The chain carries TRBV28 and TRBJ1-1; 10 bases fit TRBD1. The CDR3 loop spans 16 amino acids. The V segment lost 3 bases and the J segment 4 bases; nucleotides outside the gene matches: 8. Germline V gene sequence: CDR1 MDHEN, CDR2 SYDVKM. The CDR3 protein is CASSLRQGAGGTEAFF. CDR3 coding DNA: TGTGCCAGCAGTTTGCGACAGGGGGCCGGGGGCACTGAAGCTTTCTTT.

The chain couples TRBV7-8 to TRBJ1-1; 9 bases map to TRBD1. Germline loops: CDR1 SGHVS, CDR2 FQNEAQ. The CDR3 contains 16 residues. The J segment lost 4 bases and the V segment lost 5 bases, leaving 11 bases of the junction unmatched. The CDR3 protein is CASSAKDRGIPTEAFF. The CDR3 nucleotides are TGTGCCAGCAGCGCCAAGGACAGGGGTATCCCCACTGAAGCTTTCTTT.

A single count supports this clone. The chain employs TRBV5-6 and TRBJ1-1, with TRBD1 matching 8 bases. The CDR3 spans 12 residues. The junction had 4 bases not matched to a gene; V was cut back by 1 base and J by 11 bases. Germline V gene sequence: CDR1 SGHDT, CDR2 YYEEEE. The CDR3 reads CASSLTDRDAFF. The CDR3 coding sequence is TGTGCCAGCAGCTTGACGGACAGGGATGCTTTCTTT.

The rearrangement uses TRBV6-6 and TRBJ1-3; D is unresolved. Trimming shortened V by 0 bases and J by 4 bases, and 13 bases separated the two germline ends. The CDR3 has 16 amino acids. The germline gives CDR1 MNHNY, CDR2 SVGAGI (reference sequence). CDR3 sequence: CASSYSPLGEGNTIYF. CDR3 coding DNA: TGTGCCAGCAGTTACTCTCCCCTTGGGGAGGGAAACACCATATATTTT.

This clone has just a few counts. V is TRBV5-6 and J is TRBJ2-7; D not certain. Trimming took 4 bases from V and 4 from J, leaving 21 bases between them. Germline V gene sequence: CDR1 SGHDT, CDR2 YYEEEE. The CDR3 is 16 residues long. In DNA form, the CDR3 reads TGTGCCAGCAGCCCTCCCGGAGCAGCTATGATATACGAGCAGTACTTC. Translated, it gives CASSPPGAAMIYEQYF.

This clone showed up just once. The chain uses TRBV13 and TRBJ1-5, with D tentatively TRBD1 (5 bases). The CDR3 has 15 amino acids. CDR1 PRHDT and CDR2 FYEKMQ come from the germline V gene (reference sequence). V lost 0 bases and J 4 bases, leaving 10 bases between the germline ends. For the CDR3, the DNA is TGTGCCAGCAGCTTAGGCGGGACTGAGAATCAGCCCCAGCATTTT. This translates into CASSLGGTENQPQHF.

The genes are TRBV7-2 and TRBJ1-5; the D gene is possibly TRBD1 (6 bases). Trimming stripped 5 bases from V and 1 base from J, with 9 bases between. The V gene's germline CDR1 is SGHTA and CDR2 FQGNSA. This CDR3 spans 14 amino acids. CDR3 amino acids: CASSRGTSNQPQHF. The DNA for the CDR3 is TGTGCCAGCAGCCGTGGGACAAGCAATCAGCCCCAGCATTTT. Full variable domain (rest looked up from reference TRBV7-2 and TRBJ1-5): GAGVSQSPSNKVTEKGKDVELRCDPISGHTALYWYRQSLGQGLEFLIYFQGNSAPDKSGLPSDRFSAERTGGSVSTLTIQRTQQEDSAVYLCASSRGTSNQPQHFGDGTRLSIL.

CDR3 DNA sequence: TGTGCCAGCAGTGGGGACAGGGGGGGAGAGACCCAGTACTTC. Protein product: CASSGDRGGETQYF. The chain joins TRBV2 to TRBJ2-5; 11 bases are a match to TRBD1. CDR1 is SNHLY and CDR2 is FYNNEI in the germline V gene. J lost 4 bases, V lost 4 bases, and 2 bases had no gene match. The CDR3 spans 14 residues.

This chain connects TRBV10-3 to TRBJ2-7; 7 bases are a match to TRBD2. CDR1 and CDR2 (germline): ENHRY, SYGVKD. The J segment lost 4 bases and the V segment lost 6 bases, leaving 6 bases of the junction unmatched. The CDR3 is 13 amino acids. In nucleotides, the CDR3 is TGTGCCATCAGGCTAGCGGAGGGGTACGAGCAGTACTTC. Its protein is CAIRLAEGYEQYF.

The chain employs TRBV7-9 and TRBJ1-4; D remains unclear. CDR1 and CDR2 (germline): SEHNR, FQNEAQ (reference sequence). The CDR3 spans 16 residues. Trimming took 2 bases from V and 0 from J, leaving 10 bases between them. CDR3 in amino acids: CASSLTTSATNEKLFF. The CDR3 nucleotides read TGTGCCAGCAGCTTAACCACAAGTGCAACTAATGAAAAACTGTTTTTT.

CDR3 residues: CASSSETGKTTNEKLFF. DNA of the CDR3: TGTGCCAGCAGCTCCGAGACAGGGAAGACAACTAATGAAAAACTGTTTTTT. The J gene is TRBJ1-4, the V gene TRBV6-2 or TRBV6-3; 7 nucleotides match TRBD1. This CDR3 has 17 amino acids. V dropped 6 bases and J dropped 0; count of bases not matched to a gene: 10. CDR1 is MNHEY and CDR2 is SVGEGT in the germline V gene.

The chain combines TRBV3-1 (or the pseudogene TRBV3-2) with TRBJ2-7; 7 nucleotides line up with TRBD1. Looked up from germline, CDR1 is LGHDT and CDR2 is YNNKEL (reference sequence). V dropped 3 bases and J dropped 3; count of bases not matched to a gene: 8. The CDR3 runs 15 residues. The DNA for the CDR3 is TGTGCCAGCAGCCACGGGAACAGGGGTGGCTACGAGCAGTACTTC. Protein sequence: CASSHGNRGGYEQYF.

CDR3 in amino acids: CASSHLAEASTDTQYF. CDR3 DNA sequence: TGTGCCAGCAGTCACTTAGCGGAAGCTAGCACAGATACGCAGTATTTT. V gene TRBV27 combines with J gene TRBJ2-3, with a tentative D call TRBD2 (6 bases). Germline lookup yields CDR1 MNHEY and CDR2 SMNVEV (reference sequence). Trimming left V 5 bases short and J 0 bases short, with 15 bases between. The CDR3 length is 16 residues.

The CDR3 sequence: CASSPGGQGVSYEQYF. For the CDR3, the DNA is TGTGCCAGCTCACCAGGGGGCCAGGGGGTGTCCTACGAGCAGTACTTC. V is TRBV18 and J is TRBJ2-7; TRBD1 matches 7 bases. CDR3 length: 16 amino acids. Germline CDR1 is KGHSH and CDR2 is LQKENI. V shed 2 bases, J shed 1 base, and the junction held 8 bases outside the gene matches.

This clone has a handful of counts. J is TRBJ1-1 and V is TRBV5-1, with 7 bases aligning to TRBD1. J lost 6 bases, V lost 2 bases, and 4 bases had no gene match. Per the germline V gene, CDR1 is SGHRS and CDR2 is YFSETQ. The CDR3 is 13 residues long. CDR3 sequence reads: CASSFTGAAEAFF. DNA for the CDR3: TGCGCCAGCAGCTTCACAGGGGCGGCTGAAGCTTTCTTT.

The chain is built from TRBV12-3 or TRBV12-4 and TRBJ2-7, with D possibly TRBD2 on 6 matching bases. The V and J ends lost 1 base and 7 bases respectively, with 11 bases between them. The CDR3 spans 13 residues. The CDR3 protein is CASSLEGGREQYF. Here the CDR3 DNA reads TGTGCCAGCAGTTTAGAAGGAGGGCGGGAGCAGTACTTC.